These 7 T cell receptor beta chains originate from one sample sequenced in a study of cytomegalovirus exposure and HLA in healthy donors. Profiling relied on immunoSEQ multiplex PCR, and the TCRdb table lists in-frame clones only, not all of them. This sample yields under 110,000 clones, of which approximately 90% are seen a single time; about 1.8% belongs to the top ten. The source material was PBMCs. These receptor sequences come from a woman under 30 in good health and CMV-seropositive.

This clone was picked up one time. The chain is built from TRBV6-1 and TRBJ1-4, with a possible D match to TRBD1 (5 bases). Trimming cost V 6 bases and J 7 bases, with 15 bases left between them. CDR1 and CDR2 from the germline V gene are MNHNS and SASEGT. The CDR3 loop spans 14 amino acids. The CDR3: CASSASKGIEKLFF. The CDR3 coding sequence is TGTGCCAGCAGCGCTAGTAAGGGGATTGAAAAACTGTTTTTT.

The gene calls are TRBV27 and TRBJ1-2, with D possibly TRBD1 on 6 matching bases. This CDR3 is built from 16 residues. The V and J ends lost 2 bases and 8 bases respectively, with 21 bases between them. Per germline, CDR1 MNHEY and CDR2 SMNVEV (reference sequence). The CDR3 here is CASSLIGGSGGEGYTF. CDR3 nucleotide sequence: TGTGCCAGCAGTTTAATTGGGGGCTCCGGCGGAGAAGGCTACACCTTC.

The rearrangement links TRBV28 to TRBJ2-6; D is undetermined. This CDR3 comprises 14 residues. V lost 3 bases to trimming and J lost 0 bases, with 3 bases between them. Germline values: CDR1 MDHEN, CDR2 SYDVKM. The DNA of the CDR3 is TGTGCCAGCAGTTTTAGCTCTGGGGCCAACGTCCTGACTTTC. Its protein is CASSFSSGANVLTF.

This chain uses TRBV5-4 with TRBJ1-2, with D possibly matching TRBD1 (5 bases). The CDR3 sequence is 12 residues long. CDR1 and CDR2 from the germline V gene are SGHNT and YYREEE (reference sequence). Trimming removed 3 bases from V and 6 bases from J, with 9 bases in between. CDR3 region: CASSSDINGYTF. For the CDR3, the DNA is TGTGCCAGCAGCTCGGACATAAATGGCTACACCTTC.

The V call is TRBV19, the J call TRBJ2-7; TRBD2 matches at 8 bases. The CDR3 is 15 residues long. Germline-derived CDR1 and CDR2 are LNHDA and SQIVND (reference sequence). With 3 bases clipped from V and 0 bases from J, the junction kept 4 bases outside the gene matches. The CDR3 nucleotides are TGTGCCAGTAGTATCTTAGCGGGGAGCTCCTACGAGCAGTACTTC. Translated, it gives CASSILAGSSYEQYF.

The gene calls are TRBV19 and TRBJ1-1, with 8 bases fitting TRBD1. This CDR3 is built from 16 residues. Trimming removed 4 bases from V and 5 bases from J; junction bases left unmatched: 12. The germline gives CDR1 LNHDA, CDR2 SQIVND (reference sequence). Written as DNA, the CDR3 is TGTGCCAGTAGTACTAGACAGGGGCTCGAGGGGACTGAAGCTTTCTTT. As protein: CASSTRQGLEGTEAFF.

Here the CDR3 reads CASSLAETSNEKLFF. The CDR3 region has the DNA TGTGCCAGCAGCTTAGCGGAGACTAGTAACGAAAAACTGTTTTTT. The genes are TRBV7-9 and TRBJ1-4, with D hard to call. V lost 0 bases to trimming and J lost 8 bases, with 13 bases between them. Germline-derived CDR1 and CDR2 are SEHNR and FQNEAQ (reference sequence). The CDR3 extends over 15 amino acids.